Listed below are T cell receptor beta chains from one sample, sequenced in a study of blood T cell repertoires in COVID-19. Some clones are missing from TCRdb's copy, which holds only in-frame ones; the method was immunoSEQ multiplex PCR. The sample lists hundreds of thousands of clones; 88% were seen once. Sequencing was performed on peripheral blood. These receptors all come from a woman aged 25 to 45 with acute or convalescent COVID-19. The CDR3 runs from the conserved cysteine through the conserved F or W. The D gene is left open where the match is weak. Some rows mark clone size as missing; the rest say once, few, many or name a class of expanded clone.

clone_size v_call d_call cdr3_aa
NA TRBV5-1 TRBD2 CASSPGTSADTGELFF
NA TRBV30 TRBD1 CAWSVREGQVLSGELFF
NA TRBV18 TRBD1 CASSQPGGNEKLFF
NA TRBV5-1 TRBD2 CASSPGVTAGFANTGELFF
NA TRBV7-2 NA CASSLGGGFSNEKLFF
once TRBV6-2/TRBV6-3 TRBD2 CASSYSLREGSDIQYF
NA TRBV7-9 NA CASSGGNSGNTIYF
NA TRBV3-1/TRBV3-2 NA CASSQVPHSLNNEQFF
NA TRBV7-2 NA CASSFLRPTPGNEQFF
NA TRBV4-3 TRBD1 CASSLRTGEVYEQFF
NA TRBV5-1 TRBD1 CASSFGQGKETQYF
NA TRBV4-2 TRBD1 CASSQDGDGTAYNEQFF
NA TRBV25-1 TRBD1 CASSPPGQGRETQYF
NA TRBV7-9 TRBD2 CASSFGGLAGDSYEQYF
few TRBV2 TRBD1 CAATSGQGGEKLFF
NA TRBV2 NA CASSEQGITYNEQFF
NA TRBV7-2 NA CASSLVVQGDEQYF
NA TRBV12-5 TRBD2 CASGLVGLAGGPEQFF
few TRBV19 TRBD1 CASSDRAATEAFF
NA TRBV12-5 TRBD1 CASGASGQVGSGELFF
NA TRBV9 NA CASSVDPHRGSGNTIYF
NA TRBV20-1 NA CSARAGTQGFF
NA TRBV24-1 TRBD2 CATSGRTSGTGELFF
NA TRBV7-9 NA CASSERQYNEQFF
NA TRBV20-1 NA CSASRVPTKNIQYF
NA TRBV7-9 TRBD1 CASSYRQGGNEQYF
NA TRBV18 NA CASSTGGALDEQYF
NA TRBV19 TRBD1 CASVLRDSPFVDGYTF
NA TRBV19 TRBD2 CASSIEGSGSYEQYF
NA TRBV6-1 NA CASSATGQRNTGELFF
NA TRBV9 TRBD1 CASSPRTGGDTGELFF
NA TRBV2 NA CASSYNRQETQYF
NA TRBV24-1 NA CATSVGSGSTDTQYF
NA TRBV6-1 NA CASSEGGSRLYGYTF
NA TRBV20-1 NA CSASRGMNTEAFF
NA TRBV7-9 NA CASSLAGARTDTQYF
NA TRBV5-1 TRBD1 CASSLGQGREKLFF
NA TRBV24-1 NA CATSDPGVMGYTF
NA TRBV19 NA CASKGSAGASSYNEQFF
NA TRBV7-8 TRBD2 CASTELAGVNTGELFF
NA TRBV19 NA CASKLQGPITTEAFF
NA TRBV5-1 NA CASKQGGTGTDTQYF
once TRBV12-3/TRBV12-4 NA CASNLQATGELFF
once TRBV27 TRBD1 CASRLTGTGGGYTF
NA TRBV6-5 NA CASRSGGENTEAFF
NA TRBV7-9 NA CASSLGPDTDTQYF
NA TRBV3-1/TRBV3-2 NA CASSQDRRVGEVAEKLFF
NA TRBV7-3 NA CASSLMREGEQFF